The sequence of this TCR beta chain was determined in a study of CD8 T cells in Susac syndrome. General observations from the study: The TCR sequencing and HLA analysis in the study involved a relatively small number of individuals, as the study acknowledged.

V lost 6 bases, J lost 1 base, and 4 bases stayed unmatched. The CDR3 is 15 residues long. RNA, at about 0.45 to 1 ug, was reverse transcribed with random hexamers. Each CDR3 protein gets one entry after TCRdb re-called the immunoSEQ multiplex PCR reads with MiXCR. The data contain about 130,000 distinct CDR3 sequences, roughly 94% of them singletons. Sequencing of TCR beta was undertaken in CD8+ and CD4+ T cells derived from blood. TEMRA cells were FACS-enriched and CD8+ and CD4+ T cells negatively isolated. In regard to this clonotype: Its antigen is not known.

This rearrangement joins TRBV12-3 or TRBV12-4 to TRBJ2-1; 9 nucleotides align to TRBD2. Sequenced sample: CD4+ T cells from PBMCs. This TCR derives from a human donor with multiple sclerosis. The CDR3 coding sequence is TGTGCCAGCAGCCTTAGCGGGAGTTCCTACAATGAGCAGTTCTTC. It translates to CASSLSGSSYNEQFF.